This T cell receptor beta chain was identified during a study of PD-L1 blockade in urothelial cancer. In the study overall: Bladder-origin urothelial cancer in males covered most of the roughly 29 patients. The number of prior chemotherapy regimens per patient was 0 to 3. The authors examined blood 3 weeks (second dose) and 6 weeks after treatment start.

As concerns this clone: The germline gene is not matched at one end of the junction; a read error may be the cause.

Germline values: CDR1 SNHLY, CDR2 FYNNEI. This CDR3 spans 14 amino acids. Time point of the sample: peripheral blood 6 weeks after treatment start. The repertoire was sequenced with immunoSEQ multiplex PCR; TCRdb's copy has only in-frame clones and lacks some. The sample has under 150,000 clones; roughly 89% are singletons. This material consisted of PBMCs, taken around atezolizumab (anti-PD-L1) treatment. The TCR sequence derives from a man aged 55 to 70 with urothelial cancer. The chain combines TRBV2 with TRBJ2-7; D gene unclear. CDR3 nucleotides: TGTGCCAGCAGCGAAGGTCCGAGGCCCTACGAGCAGTACTTC. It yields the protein CASSEGPRPYEQYF. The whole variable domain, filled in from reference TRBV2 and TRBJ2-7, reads EPEVTQTPSHQVTQMGQEVILRCVPISNHLYFYWYRQILGQKVEFLVSFYNNEISEKSEIFDDQFSVERPDGSNFTLKIRSTKLEDSAMYFCASSEGPRPYEQYFGPGTRLTVT.